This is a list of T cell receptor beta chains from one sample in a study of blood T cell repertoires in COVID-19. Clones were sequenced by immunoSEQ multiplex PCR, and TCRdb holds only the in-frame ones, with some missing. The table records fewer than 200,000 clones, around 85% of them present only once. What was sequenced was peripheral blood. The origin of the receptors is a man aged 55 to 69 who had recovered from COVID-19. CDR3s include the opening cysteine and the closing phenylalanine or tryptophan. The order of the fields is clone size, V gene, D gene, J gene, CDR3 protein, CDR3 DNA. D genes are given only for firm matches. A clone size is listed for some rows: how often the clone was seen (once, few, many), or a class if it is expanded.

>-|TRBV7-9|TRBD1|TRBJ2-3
CASSRRGQGTDTQYF
TGTGCCAGCAGCCGCAGGGGGCAAGGGACAGATACGCAGTATTTT
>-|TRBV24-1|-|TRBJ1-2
CATSDSQGDGYTF
TGTGCCACCAGTGATTCACAGGGCGATGGCTACACCTTC
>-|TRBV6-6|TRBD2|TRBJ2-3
CASVTGGSDTQYF
TGTGCCAGCGTGACGGGGGGTTCAGATACGCAGTATTTT
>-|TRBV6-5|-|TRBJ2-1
CASTDRLSEQFF
TGTGCCAGCACCGACAGGCTTTCTGAGCAGTTCTTC
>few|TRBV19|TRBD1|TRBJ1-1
CASSISGGSHTEAFF
TGTGCCAGTTCCATCTCAGGGGGGTCGCACACTGAAGCTTTCTTT
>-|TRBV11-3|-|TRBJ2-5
CASSLDSSETQYF
TGTGCCAGCAGCTTAGACAGTTCAGAGACCCAGTACTTC
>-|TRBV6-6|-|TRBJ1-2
CASTRGAGVLYGYTF
TGTGCCAGCACCCGGGGGGCAGGGGTCCTCTATGGCTACACCTTC
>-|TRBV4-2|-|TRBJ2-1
CASSLFDSTYNEQFF
TGTGCCAGCAGCCTCTTCGACTCTACCTACAATGAGCAGTTCTTC
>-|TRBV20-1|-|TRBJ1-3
CSASAGASGNTIYF
TGCAGTGCTAGTGCTGGGGCATCTGGAAACACCATATATTTT
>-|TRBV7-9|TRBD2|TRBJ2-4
CASSSSSGGRTFQYF
TGTGCCAGCAGCTCCTCTAGCGGGGGCCGGACATTTCAGTACTTC
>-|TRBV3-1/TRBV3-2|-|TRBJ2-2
CASSLYPGNTGELFF
TGTGCCAGCAGCCTTTACCCAGGGAACACCGGGGAGCTGTTTTTT
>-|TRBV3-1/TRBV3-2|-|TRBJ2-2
CASSQVQNTGELFF
TGTGCCAGCAGCCAAGTTCAAAACACCGGGGAGCTGTTTTTT
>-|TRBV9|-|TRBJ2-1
CASSARGATGAEQFF
TGTGCCAGCAGCGCCCGGGGGGCTACAGGAGCTGAGCAGTTCTTC
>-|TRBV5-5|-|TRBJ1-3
CASSLVEWTAGNTIYF
TGTGCCAGCAGCTTGGTTGAGTGGACAGCTGGAAACACCATATATTTT
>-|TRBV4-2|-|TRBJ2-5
CASSQGTGKETQYF
TGTGCCAGCAGCCAGGGAACAGGGAAAGAGACCCAGTACTTC
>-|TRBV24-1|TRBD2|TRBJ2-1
CATSDPTSGGAINEQFF
TGTGCCACCAGTGACCCGACTAGCGGGGGGGCTATCAATGAGCAGTTCTTC
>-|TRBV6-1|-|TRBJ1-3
CASSERRISGNTIYF
TGTGCCAGCAGTGAAAGGCGGATTTCTGGAAACACCATATATTTT
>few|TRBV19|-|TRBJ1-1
CASKARNTEAFF
TGTGCCAGTAAAGCCCGGAACACTGAAGCTTTCTTT
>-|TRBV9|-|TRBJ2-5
CASSVGAGQETQYF
TGTGCCAGCAGCGTAGGTGCGGGACAAGAGACCCAGTACTTC
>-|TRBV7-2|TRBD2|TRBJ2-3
CASSLGVAGGPLDTQYF
TGTGCCAGCAGCTTAGGTGTAGCGGGGGGCCCTCTAGATACGCAGTATTTT
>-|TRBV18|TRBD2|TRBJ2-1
CASSPWLGLADNEQFF
TGTGCCAGCTCACCATGGCTAGGACTAGCAGACAATGAGCAGTTCTTC
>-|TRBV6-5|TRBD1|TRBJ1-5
CATGSGGDQPQHF
TGTGCCACCGGATCAGGGGGCGATCAGCCCCAGCATTTT
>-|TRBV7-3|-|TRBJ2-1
CASSFGGAANEQFF
TGTGCCAGCAGCTTTGGGGGGGCTGCCAATGAGCAGTTCTTC
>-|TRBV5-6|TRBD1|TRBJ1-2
CASSLGILGQGGGYTF
TGTGCCAGCAGCTTGGGGATCCTAGGACAGGGCGGGGGCTACACCTTC
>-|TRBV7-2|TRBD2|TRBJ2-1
CAEGGGGLDEQFF
TGTGCCGAGGGGGGCGGGGGGCTCGATGAGCAGTTCTTC
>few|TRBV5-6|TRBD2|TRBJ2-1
CASSSPGLAGDEQFF
TGTGCCAGCAGCTCACCGGGACTAGCAGGGGATGAGCAGTTCTTC
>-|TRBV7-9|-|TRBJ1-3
CASSQWVAAASSGNTIYF
TGTGCCAGCAGCCAGTGGGTTGCTGCGGCTAGCTCTGGAAACACCATATATTTT
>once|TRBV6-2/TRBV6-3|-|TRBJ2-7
CASSYLRFSSYEQYF
TGTGCCAGCAGTTACCTCAGGTTTAGCTCCTACGAGCAGTACTTC
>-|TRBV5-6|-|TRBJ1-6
CASSLAGWGDSPLHF
TGTGCCAGCAGCTTGGCAGGATGGGGGGACTCACCCCTCCACTTT
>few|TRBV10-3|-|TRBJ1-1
CAIREIGDGNTEAFF
TGTGCCATCCGGGAGATCGGGGACGGGAACACTGAAGCTTTCTTT
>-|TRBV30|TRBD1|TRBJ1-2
CAWSVPIGTGGNYGYTF
TGTGCCTGGAGTGTACCTATTGGGACAGGGGGGAACTATGGCTACACCTTC
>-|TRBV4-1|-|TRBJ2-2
CASSRGRGPPRVLSGELFF
TGCGCCAGCAGCCGAGGGCGGGGGCCTCCGAGGGTCCTGTCCGGGGAGCTGTTTTTT
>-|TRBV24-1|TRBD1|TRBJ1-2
CATRRTGGGRGYTF
TGTGCCACCAGACGGACAGGGGGCGGTCGTGGCTACACCTTC
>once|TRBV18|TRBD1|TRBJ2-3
CASSPAGGTDTQYF
TGTGCCAGCTCACCAGCAGGGGGCACGGATACGCAGTATTTT
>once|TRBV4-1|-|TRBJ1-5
CASSVGASNQPQHF
TGCGCCAGCAGCGTGGGGGCGAGCAATCAGCCCCAGCATTTT
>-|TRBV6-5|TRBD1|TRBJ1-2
CASTVDRGQNYGYTF
TGTGCCAGCACTGTGGACAGGGGGCAAAACTATGGCTACACCTTC
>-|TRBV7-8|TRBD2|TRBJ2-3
CASSLGAGGSTDTQYF
TGTGCCAGCAGCTTAGGAGCGGGGGGTTCCACAGATACGCAGTATTTT
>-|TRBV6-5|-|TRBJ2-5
CASSARAAETQYF
TGTGCCAGCAGCGCCAGGGCGGCGGAGACCCAGTACTTC
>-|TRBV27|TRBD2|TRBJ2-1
CASSSRGVAGGIYNEQFF
TGTGCCAGCAGTTCCCGGGGGGTAGCGGGGGGAATTTACAATGAGCAGTTCTTC
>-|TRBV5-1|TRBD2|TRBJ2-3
CASSLGLAVRTDTQYF
TGCGCCAGCAGCTTGGGACTAGCGGTGCGCACAGATACGCAGTATTTT
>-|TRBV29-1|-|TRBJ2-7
CSVGGGAVAYEQYF
TGCAGCGTTGGCGGTGGGGCAGTTGCCTACGAGCAGTACTTC
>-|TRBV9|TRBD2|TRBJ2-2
CASRRGGTTGELFF
TGTGCCAGCAGAAGGGGAGGGACGACCGGGGAGCTGTTTTTT
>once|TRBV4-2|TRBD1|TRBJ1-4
CASSPGGRKELFF
TGTGCCAGCAGCCCAGGGGGCAGGAAGGAACTGTTTTTT
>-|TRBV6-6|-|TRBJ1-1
CASRSSRVSRYTEAFF
TGTGCCAGCAGAAGCTCCAGGGTATCGAGATACACTGAAGCTTTCTTT
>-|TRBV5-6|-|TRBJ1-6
CASSFTGLNNSPLHF
TGTGCCAGCAGCTTCACGGGACTGAATAATTCACCCCTCCACTTT
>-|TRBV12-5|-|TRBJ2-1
CASDTPTHNEQFF
TGTGCTAGTGATACCCCCACACACAATGAGCAGTTCTTC
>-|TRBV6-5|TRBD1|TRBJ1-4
CASSYLSTGGFEKLFF
TGTGCCAGCAGTTATCTATCGACAGGGGGATTTGAAAAACTGTTTTTT
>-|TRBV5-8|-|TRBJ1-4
CASGRGATNEKLFF
TGTGCCAGCGGCAGAGGAGCAACTAATGAAAAACTGTTTTTT
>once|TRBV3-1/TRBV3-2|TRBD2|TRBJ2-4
CASSEVGGEYF
TGTGCCAGCAGCGAGGTCGGGGGGGAGTACTTC
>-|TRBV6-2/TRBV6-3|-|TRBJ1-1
CASSPFPTATQAFF
TGTGCCAGCAGCCCCTTCCCGACAGCCACTCAAGCTTTCTTT
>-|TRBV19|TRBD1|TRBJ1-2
CASRDLTGGGGYTF
TGTGCCAGTAGAGACCTTACAGGGGGCGGTGGCTACACCTTC
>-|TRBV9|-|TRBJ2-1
CASSVVRGSYNEQFF
TGTGCCAGCAGCGTAGTACGGGGTTCCTACAATGAGCAGTTCTTC
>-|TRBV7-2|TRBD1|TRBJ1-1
CASSLRTGVGTEAFF
TGTGCCAGCAGCCTAAGGACAGGGGTGGGCACTGAAGCTTTCTTT
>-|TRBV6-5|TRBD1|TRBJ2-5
CASRNDRGFGTQYF
TGTGCCAGCAGGAACGACAGGGGATTTGGGACCCAGTACTTC
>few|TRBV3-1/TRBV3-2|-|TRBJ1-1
CASSQDGTFTEAFF
TGTGCCAGCAGCCAAGACGGTACGTTCACTGAAGCTTTCTTT
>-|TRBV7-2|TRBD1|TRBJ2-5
CASSLETGEETQYF
TGTGCCAGCAGCTTAGAAACAGGGGAAGAGACCCAGTACTTC
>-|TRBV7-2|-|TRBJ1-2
CASSLTSYGGNYGYTF
TGTGCCAGCAGCTTAACGTCATACGGGGGAAACTATGGCTACACCTTC
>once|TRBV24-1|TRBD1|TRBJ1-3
CATSGTVGNTIYF
TGTGCCACGAGTGGGACAGTTGGAAACACCATATATTTT
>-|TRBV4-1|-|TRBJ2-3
CASRRETDTQYF
TGCGCCAGCAGACGTGAGACAGATACGCAGTATTTT